The clone carrying this T cell receptor beta chain was seen more than once but under ten times. Ophthalmopathy patients showed a Clinical Activity Score of at least 3, NOSPECS grade of at least 4 and duration under 3 months. Orbital computed tomography and thyroid ultrasound, together with serum TRAb and thyroxine and clinical symptoms, were used for diagnoses. There were TCR beta CDR3 regions amplified from RNA transcripts. TCR CDR3 regions were first amplified by RT-PCR with HTBI primers. Using its own MiXCR run on the multiplex PCR reads, TCRdb lists one record per CDR3 protein. The sample consists of some 650,000 distinct CDR3 sequences, around 16% of them appearing once. Germline CDR1 reads DFQATT; CDR2 reads SNEGSKA (reference sequence). The length of the CDR3 is 14 residues. The V end lost 6 bases, the J end lost 0 bases, and 12 bases lay between the germline ends. The source of the sample is a study of T cells in Graves' hyperthyroidism and ophthalmopathy.

The chain combines TRBV20-1 with TRBJ2-4, with D possibly being TRBD2 (5 bases). The sequenced material came from blood. This receptor was identified in a woman in her forties with Graves' ophthalmopathy. Written as DNA, the CDR3 is TGCAGTGCCCACGAGGGATTAGCCAAAAACATTCAGTACTTC. This translates into CSAHEGLAKNIQYF.